Below, 11 T cell receptor beta chains from the same sample are listed, as sequenced in a study of T-cell reconstitution after alpha-beta-depleted transplantation in children. The TCRbeta library was prepared with unique molecular identifiers. TCRdb processed the PCR reads anew with MiXCR; each CDR3 protein has one entry. The sample has about 610,000 distinct CDR3 sequences; roughly a tenth are singletons. The sample in question was PBMCs from the stem cell graft donor, obtained from the stem cell graft. Receptors were obtained from a human donor who donated a stem cell graft to a child with acute myeloid leukemia.

V gene TRBV20-1 combines with J gene TRBJ2-1; tentatively, D is TRBD2 (7 bases). Germline V gives CDR1 DFQATT, CDR2 SNEGSKA (reference sequence). Trimming removed 6 bases from V and 0 bases from J, with 12 bases in between. The CDR3 has 14 residues. The CDR3 region has the DNA TGCAGTGCCCAAGGGGGGGACTCCTACAATGAGCAGTTCTTC. This encodes CSAQGGDSYNEQFF.

This clonotype was picked up a small number of times. This sequence joins TRBV20-1 and TRBJ1-2; 9 positions agree with TRBD1. Trimming cost V 6 bases and J 5 bases; bases outside gene matches: 10. This CDR3 has 14 amino acids. Germline-derived CDR1 and CDR2 are DFQATT and SNEGSKA (reference sequence). CDR3 nucleotide sequence: TGCAGTGCCTCTCGGACAGGGGAAGGTTATGGCTACACCTTC. Translation: CSASRTGEGYGYTF.

This clonotype was seen a few times. The J gene is TRBJ2-1, the V gene TRBV20-1, with TRBD2 identical over 9 bases. The CDR3 spans 15 residues. V shed 1 base, J shed 9 bases, and the junction held 10 bases outside the gene matches. Germline CDR1 DFQATT, CDR2 SNEGSKA (reference sequence). CDR3 sequence (DNA): TGCAGTGCTAGAGGGGAAACCGGGACTAGCACTGAGCAGTTCTTC. Protein sequence: CSARGETGTSTEQFF.

In this sample, this clonotype turned up a few times. The J gene is TRBJ2-1, the V gene TRBV30; D gene unclear. CDR3 length equals 13 residues. Deletions cut 0 bases from V and 5 bases from J, with 8 bases between. The germline V gene has CDR1 GTSNPN and CDR2 SVGIG (reference sequence). CDR3 coding DNA: TGTGCCTGGAGTGTAGGGCTAAACAATGAGCAGTTCTTC. Protein product: CAWSVGLNNEQFF.

The table lists this clonotype with many counts. This rearrangement joins TRBV27 to TRBJ1-2; the match to TRBD1 covers 7 bases. The CDR3 length is 14 residues. Germline CDR1 and CDR2: MNHEY and SMNVEV (reference sequence). The V segment lost 7 bases and the J segment 5 bases; nucleotides outside the gene matches: 10. CDR3 sequence reads: CASTYAGGVYGYTF. In DNA, the CDR3 is TGTGCCAGCACCTACGCAGGGGGGGTTTATGGCTACACCTTC.

In regard to this clonotype: A much larger clone differs from this one at a single base, so this may be a read error. This chain joins TRBV24-1 and TRBJ1-3; 7 bases fit TRBD1. CDR1 KGHDR and CDR2 SFDVKD come from the germline V gene. CDR3 size: 15 residues. The CDR3 here is CATSAGGDLGNTVYF. For the CDR3, the DNA is TGTGCCACCAGTGCAGGGGGTGATCTTGGAAACACCGTATATTTT.

This clonotype was seen a few times. The gene calls are TRBV10-3 and TRBJ2-3, with 7 nucleotides matching TRBD2. From germline, CDR1 is ENHRY and CDR2 SYGVKD. The CDR3 has 12 residues. The V and J ends lost 5 bases and 5 bases, in that order; junction bases with no gene match: 1. The CDR3, as DNA: TGTGCCATCAGTACGGGAGGAGATACGCAGTATTTT. Encoded protein: CAISTGGDTQYF.

The gene calls are TRBV20-1 and TRBJ2-6; D perhaps matches TRBD1 (6 bases). The CDR3 is 15 amino acids. The V and J ends lost 5 bases and 0 bases respectively, with 11 bases between them. Per the germline V gene, CDR1 is DFQATT and CDR2 is SNEGSKA (reference sequence). CDR3 sequence (DNA): TGCAGTGCTTCCGAGGGGGACTCTGGGGCCAACGTCCTGACTTTC. Encoded protein: CSASEGDSGANVLTF.

CDR3 in amino acids: CSARDGAGGGTGELFF. The CDR3 DNA is TGCAGTGCTAGAGATGGGGCCGGCGGGGGCACCGGGGAGCTGTTTTTT. The chain carries TRBV20-1 and TRBJ2-2, with 7 bases lining up with TRBD2. J lost 4 bases, V lost 0 bases, and 8 bases had no gene match. Per the germline V gene, CDR1 is DFQATT and CDR2 is SNEGSKA (reference sequence). The CDR3 is 16 residues long.

The sample holds many counts of this clonotype. The CDR3 DNA is TGCAGTGCTAGAGAATTATTGGGGACGAGCTCCTGGGATACGCAGTATTTT. Its protein product is CSARELLGTSSWDTQYF. The gene calls are TRBV20-1 and TRBJ2-3; perhaps D is TRBD1 or TRBD2 (5 bases each). Germline CDR1 reads DFQATT; CDR2 reads SNEGSKA (reference sequence). The V and J ends lost 0 bases and 6 bases respectively, with 22 bases between them. CDR3 size: 17 residues.

Written as DNA, the CDR3 is TGCGCCAGCAGCCAAGATTTGCTGATAGAGAACACTGAAGCTTTCTTT. Amino acids: CASSQDLLIENTEAFF. V gene TRBV4-3 combines with J gene TRBJ1-1; the D is unclear. V was trimmed by 0 bases and J by 1 base, leaving 12 bases between them. Germline V lookup: CDR1 LGHNA, CDR2 YSLEER. The CDR3 spans 16 residues.